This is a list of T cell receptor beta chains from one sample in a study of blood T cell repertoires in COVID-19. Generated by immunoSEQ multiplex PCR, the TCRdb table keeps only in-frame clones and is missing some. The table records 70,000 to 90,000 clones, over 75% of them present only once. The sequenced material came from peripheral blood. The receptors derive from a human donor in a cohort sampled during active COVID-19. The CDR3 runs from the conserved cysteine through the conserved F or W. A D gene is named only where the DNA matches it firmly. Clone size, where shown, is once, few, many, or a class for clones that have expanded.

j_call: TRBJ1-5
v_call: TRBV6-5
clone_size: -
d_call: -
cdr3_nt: TGTGCCAGCAGTCTGACAGACAATAGCAATCAGCCCCAGCATTTT
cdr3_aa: CASSLTDNSNQPQHF

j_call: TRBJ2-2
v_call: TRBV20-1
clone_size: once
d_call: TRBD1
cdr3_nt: TGCAGTGCTAGTTCCTGGACAGGGGGCAGTGCCGGGGAGCTGTTTTTT
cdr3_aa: CSASSWTGGSAGELFF

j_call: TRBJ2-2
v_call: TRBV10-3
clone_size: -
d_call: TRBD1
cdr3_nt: TGTGCCATCAGTAGGACAGGGGACACCGGGGAGCTGTTTTTT
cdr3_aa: CAISRTGDTGELFF

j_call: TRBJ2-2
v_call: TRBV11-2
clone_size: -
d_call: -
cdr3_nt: TGTGCCAGCAGCGTCGTAAGCACCACCGGGGAGCTGTTTTTT
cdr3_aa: CASSVVSTTGELFF

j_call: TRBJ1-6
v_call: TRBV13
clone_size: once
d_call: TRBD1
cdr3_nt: TGTGCCAGCAGCCGAGGCACAGGGGGCGCGGCAGTCAATGGTTCACCCCTCCACTTT
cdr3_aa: CASSRGTGGAAVNGSPLHF

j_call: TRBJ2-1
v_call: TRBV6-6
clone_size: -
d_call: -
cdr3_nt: TGTGCCAGCAGTTTACAGAACAATGAGCAGTTCTTC
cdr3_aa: CASSLQNNEQFF

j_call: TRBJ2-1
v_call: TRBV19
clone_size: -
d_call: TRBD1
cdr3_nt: TGTGCCAGTAGTAGAGGGACAGCAGACTACAATGAGCAGTTCTTC
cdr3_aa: CASSRGTADYNEQFF

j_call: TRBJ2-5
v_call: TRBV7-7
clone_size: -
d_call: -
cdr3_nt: TGTGCCAGCAGCTTAGCGCCCGGGGAGACCCAGTACTTC
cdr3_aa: CASSLAPGETQYF

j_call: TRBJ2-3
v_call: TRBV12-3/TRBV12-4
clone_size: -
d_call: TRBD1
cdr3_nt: TGTGCCAGCAGTGACAGGGCAGATACGCAGTATTTT
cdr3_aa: CASSDRADTQYF

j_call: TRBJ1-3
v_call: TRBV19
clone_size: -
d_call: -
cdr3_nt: TGTGCCAGTAGTATCGCCCCGCAGGGCAGTGGAAACACCATATATTTT
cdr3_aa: CASSIAPQGSGNTIYF

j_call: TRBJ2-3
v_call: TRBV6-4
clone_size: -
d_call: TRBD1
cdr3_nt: TGTGCCAGCAGTCGACAGGGGACAGATACGCAGTATTTT
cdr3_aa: CASSRQGTDTQYF

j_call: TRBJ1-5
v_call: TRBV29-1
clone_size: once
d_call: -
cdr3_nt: TGCAGCGTTGAAGGTCCCGGGCCCCAGCATTTT
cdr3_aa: CSVEGPGPQHF

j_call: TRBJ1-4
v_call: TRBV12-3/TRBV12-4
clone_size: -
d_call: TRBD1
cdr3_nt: TGTGCCAGCACCGACAGGGGTGGGGAAAAACTGTTTTTT
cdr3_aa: CASTDRGGEKLFF

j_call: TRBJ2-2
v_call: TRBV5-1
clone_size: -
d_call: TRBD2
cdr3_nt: TGCGCCAGCAGCCCCGGGAGGGGGACCGGGGAGCTGTTTTTT
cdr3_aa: CASSPGRGTGELFF

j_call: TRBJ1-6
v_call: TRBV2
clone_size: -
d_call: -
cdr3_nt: TGTGCCAGCAGTGAAGCATCGGATTCACCCCTCCACTTT
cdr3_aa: CASSEASDSPLHF

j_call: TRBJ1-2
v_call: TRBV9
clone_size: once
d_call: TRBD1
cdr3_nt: TGTGCCAGCAGCGTAGGTGAGGGACAGGGGTTTGGCTACACCTTC
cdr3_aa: CASSVGEGQGFGYTF

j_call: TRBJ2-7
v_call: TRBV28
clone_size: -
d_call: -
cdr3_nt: TGTGCCAGCAGTGATGGAGGACCCTACGAGCAGTACTTC
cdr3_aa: CASSDGGPYEQYF

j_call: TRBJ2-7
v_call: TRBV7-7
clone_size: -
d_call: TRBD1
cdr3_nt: TGTGCCAGCAGCTTAGGACAGGGCTCATCCTACGAGCAGTACTTC
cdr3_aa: CASSLGQGSSYEQYF

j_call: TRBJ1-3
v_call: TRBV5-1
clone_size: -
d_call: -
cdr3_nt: TGCGCCAGCATCCCAACAGGGTCTGGAAACACCATATATTTT
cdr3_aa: CASIPTGSGNTIYF

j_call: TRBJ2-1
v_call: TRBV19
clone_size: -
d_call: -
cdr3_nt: TGTGCCAGTAGTATAGATCAGCCAGACTGGAGCTCCTACAATGAGCAGTTCTTC
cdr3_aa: CASSIDQPDWSSYNEQFF

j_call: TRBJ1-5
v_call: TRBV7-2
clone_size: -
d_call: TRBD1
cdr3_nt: TGTGCCAGCAGGCCCTTAGGGGACAGGGGGAGCAATCAGCCCCAGCATTTT
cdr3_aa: CASRPLGDRGSNQPQHF

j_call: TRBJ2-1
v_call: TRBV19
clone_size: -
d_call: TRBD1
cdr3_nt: TGTGCCAGTGCGGGACAGGGTGGCAATGAGCAGTTCTTC
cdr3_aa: CASAGQGGNEQFF

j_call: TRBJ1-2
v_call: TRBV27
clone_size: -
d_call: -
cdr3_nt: TGTGCCAGCAGTTTATTTCCGGACTATGGCTACACCTTC
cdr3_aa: CASSLFPDYGYTF

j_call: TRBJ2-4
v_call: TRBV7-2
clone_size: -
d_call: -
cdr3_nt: TGTGCCAGCAGCTTGGGCAGGGAGGTGCTAGCCAAAAACATTCAGTACTTC
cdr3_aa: CASSLGREVLAKNIQYF

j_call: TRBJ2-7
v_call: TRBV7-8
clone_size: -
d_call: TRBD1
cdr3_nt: TGTGCCAGCAGCCCCCCGGGGACAGTGACTTACGAGCAGTACTTC
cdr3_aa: CASSPPGTVTYEQYF

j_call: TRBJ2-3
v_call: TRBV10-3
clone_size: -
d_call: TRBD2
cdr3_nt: TGTGCCATCAGTGAGCCCGGACTAGCGGGGGGGAACACAGATACGCAGTATTTT
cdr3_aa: CAISEPGLAGGNTDTQYF

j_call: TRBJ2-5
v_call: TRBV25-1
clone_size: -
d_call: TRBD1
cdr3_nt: TGTGCCAGCTTTAGGACAGGCGGCGAAGAGACCCAGTACTTC
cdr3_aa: CASFRTGGEETQYF

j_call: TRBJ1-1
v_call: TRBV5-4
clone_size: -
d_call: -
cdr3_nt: TGTGCCAGCAGCTTGGGGCTCCGACTAGGGGATACTGAAGCTTTCTTT
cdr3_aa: CASSLGLRLGDTEAFF

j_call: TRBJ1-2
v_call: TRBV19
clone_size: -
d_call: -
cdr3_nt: TGTGCCAGTAGTACTGTCAGCGGGTTTGATGGCTACACCTTC
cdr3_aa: CASSTVSGFDGYTF

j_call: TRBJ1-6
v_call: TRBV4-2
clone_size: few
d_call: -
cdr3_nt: TGTGCCAGCAGCCAAGCCAATAATTCACCCCTCCACTTT
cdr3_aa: CASSQANNSPLHF

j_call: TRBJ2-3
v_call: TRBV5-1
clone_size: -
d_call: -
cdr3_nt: TGCGCCAGCAGCTTGGCGCGGGGTCTTACAGATACGCAGTATTTT
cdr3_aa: CASSLARGLTDTQYF

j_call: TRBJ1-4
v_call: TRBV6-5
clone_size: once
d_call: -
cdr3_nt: TGTGCCAGCAGTTCAACTGGAGGTTACGAAAAACTGTTTTTT
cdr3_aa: CASSSTGGYEKLFF

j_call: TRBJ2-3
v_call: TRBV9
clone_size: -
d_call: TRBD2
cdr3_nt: TGTGCCAGCAGCGTAGCGGGGGGGCAAAACACAGATACGCAGTATTTT
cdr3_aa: CASSVAGGQNTDTQYF

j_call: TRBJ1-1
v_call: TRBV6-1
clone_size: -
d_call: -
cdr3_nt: TGTGCCAGCAGTGATCAGGGCCTTTGGAGGGGTTTCTTT
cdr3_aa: CASSDQGLWRGFF

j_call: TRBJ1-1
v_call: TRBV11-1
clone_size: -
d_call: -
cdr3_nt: TGTGCCAGCAGCCTAGGTTTCAGGGAAACGAACACTGAAGCTTTCTTT
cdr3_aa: CASSLGFRETNTEAFF

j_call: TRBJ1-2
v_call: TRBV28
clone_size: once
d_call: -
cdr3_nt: TGTGCCATCCAGGGAACTTCACCTAAGGGCTACACCTTC
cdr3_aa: CAIQGTSPKGYTF

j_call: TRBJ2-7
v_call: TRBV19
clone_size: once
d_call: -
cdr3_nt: TGTGCCAGTAGTATCCCAGGGGACTCCTACGAGCAGTACTTC
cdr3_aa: CASSIPGDSYEQYF

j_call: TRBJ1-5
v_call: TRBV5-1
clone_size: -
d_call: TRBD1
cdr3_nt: TGCGCCAGCAGCCCCTCAGGGGGGAGCAATCAGCCCCAGCATTTT
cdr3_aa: CASSPSGGSNQPQHF

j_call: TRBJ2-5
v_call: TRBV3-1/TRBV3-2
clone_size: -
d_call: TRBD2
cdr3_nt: TGTGCCAGCAGCCCTCGGGGGGGCATCCAAGAGACCCAGTACTTC
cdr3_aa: CASSPRGGIQETQYF

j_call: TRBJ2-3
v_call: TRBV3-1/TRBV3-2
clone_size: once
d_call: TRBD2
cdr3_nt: TGTGCCAGCAGCCGCGGGACTAACACAGATACGCAGTATTTT
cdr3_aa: CASSRGTNTDTQYF

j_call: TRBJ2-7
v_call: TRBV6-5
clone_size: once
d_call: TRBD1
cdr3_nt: TGTGCCAGCAGTCCCAGGGGGTTGGGATCCTACGAGCAGTACTTC
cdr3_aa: CASSPRGLGSYEQYF

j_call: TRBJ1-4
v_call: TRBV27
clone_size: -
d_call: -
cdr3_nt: TGTGCCAGCAGTTTTGGCCGCGGGGGTGAAAAACTGTTTTTT
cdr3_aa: CASSFGRGGEKLFF

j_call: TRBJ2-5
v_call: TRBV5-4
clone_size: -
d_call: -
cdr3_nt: TGTGCCAGCAGCTTTTCCGGGGGCCAAGAGACCCAGTACTTC
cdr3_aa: CASSFSGGQETQYF

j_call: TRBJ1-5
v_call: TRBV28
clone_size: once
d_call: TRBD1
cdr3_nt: TGTGCCAGCAGTTTGACGGGACAGTCACGGCCCCAGCATTTT
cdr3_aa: CASSLTGQSRPQHF

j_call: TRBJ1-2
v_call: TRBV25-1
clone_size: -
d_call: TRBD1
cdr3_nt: TGTGCCAGCAGTGAATGGGACAGCTATGGCTACACCTTC
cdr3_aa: CASSEWDSYGYTF

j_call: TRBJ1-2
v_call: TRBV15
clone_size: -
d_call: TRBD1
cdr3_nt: TGTGCCACGGGTTCAGGGGGAGGCTACACCTTC
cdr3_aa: CATGSGGGYTF

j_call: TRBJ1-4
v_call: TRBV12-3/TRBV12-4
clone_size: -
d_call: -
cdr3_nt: TGTGCCAGCAGTGGGGCGAGTGAAAAACTGTTTTTT
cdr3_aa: CASSGASEKLFF

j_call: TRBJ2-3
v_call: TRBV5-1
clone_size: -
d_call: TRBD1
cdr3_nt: TGCGCCAGCAGCTTGGGACAGGGGGCATTAGATACGCAGTATTTT
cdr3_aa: CASSLGQGALDTQYF

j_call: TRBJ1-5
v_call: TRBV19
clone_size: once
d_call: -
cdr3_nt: TGTGCCAGTAGCACCCAGGGTTATCAGCCCCAGCATTTT
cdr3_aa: CASSTQGYQPQHF

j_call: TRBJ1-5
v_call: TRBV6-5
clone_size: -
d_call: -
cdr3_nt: TGTGCCAGCCGAAAGGGGGACACAGCAGGTCAGCCCCAGCATTTT
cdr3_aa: CASRKGDTAGQPQHF

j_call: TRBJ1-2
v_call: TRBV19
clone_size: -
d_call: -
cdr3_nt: TGTGCCAGTAACCGACAAGACTATGGCTACACCTTC
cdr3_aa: CASNRQDYGYTF

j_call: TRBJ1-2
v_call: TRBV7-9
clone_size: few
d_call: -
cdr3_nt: TGTGCCAGCAGCCACAGGGTTGGTGGCTACACCTTC
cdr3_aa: CASSHRVGGYTF

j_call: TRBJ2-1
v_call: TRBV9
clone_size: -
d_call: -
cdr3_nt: TGTGCCAGCAGCGTAGATGGCGGGACTTACAATGAGCAGTTCTTC
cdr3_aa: CASSVDGGTYNEQFF

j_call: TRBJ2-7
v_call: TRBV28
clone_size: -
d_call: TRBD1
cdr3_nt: TGTGCCAGCAGTCTGCCCGCCCCGGGGACAGGGAGGTACGAGCAGTACTTC
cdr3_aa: CASSLPAPGTGRYEQYF

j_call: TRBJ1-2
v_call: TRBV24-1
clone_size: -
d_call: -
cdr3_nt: TGTGCCACCAGGAGCGCCTCACTGGGTGGCTACACCTTC
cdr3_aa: CATRSASLGGYTF